The next 26 T cell receptor beta chains were all read from a single sample in a study of human T cells and chemical hapten exposure. TCRdb redid the calling of the RACE reads with MiXCR, one entry per CDR3 protein. The repertoire holds about 64,000 distinct CDR3 sequences, with about 11% as singletons. Time point indicated: pre-sensitization, week 0. Treatment meaning: therapeutic diphenylcyclopropenone sensitization with weekly scalp DPC. This specimen consisted of whole blood, obtained in connection with sensitization to the hapten diphenylcyclopropenone (DPC). These receptor sequences come from a woman between 40 and 50 years old with alopecia areata. Some clones in this sample may be carry-over from other donors' samples.

This clonotype appeared a few times. J is TRBJ2-7 and V is TRBV5-1, with 7 bases lining up with TRBD1. Per the germline V gene, CDR1 is SGHRS and CDR2 is YFSETQ. With 1 base clipped from V and 0 bases from J, the junction kept 1 base outside the gene matches. This CDR3 is built from 14 residues. The CDR3 coding sequence is TGCGCCAGCAGCTTGACAGGGGTCTCCTACGAGCAGTACTTC. Translation gives CASSLTGVSYEQYF.

V and J are TRBV5-1 and TRBJ1-1; unclear D gene. The CDR3 contains 14 residues. Trimming pared 4 bases from V and 1 base from J, leaving 11 bases between. Germline lookup yields CDR1 SGHRS and CDR2 YFSETQ. The CDR3 spells CASSPDPGNTEAFF. For the CDR3, the DNA is TGCGCCAGCAGCCCCGACCCAGGGAACACTGAAGCTTTCTTT. Full variable domain (missing parts from reference TRBV5-1 and TRBJ1-1): KAGVTQTPRYLIKTRGQQVTLSCSPISGHRSVSWYQQTPGQGLQFLFEYFSETQRNKGNFPGRFSGRQFSNSRSEMNVSTLELGDSALYLCASSPDPGNTEAFFGQGTRLTVV.

This clonotype was recorded many times. The CDR3 DNA sequence: TGCAGTGCTAGAGGACCCAACAGGGGGCGGACCTACGAGCAGTACTTC. It codes for CSARGPNRGRTYEQYF. This chain joins TRBV20-1 and TRBJ2-7; 9 bases fit TRBD1. The CDR3 has 16 amino acids. The ends lost 1 base at V and 2 bases at J; junction bases unmatched: 9. From germline, CDR1 is DFQATT and CDR2 SNEGSKA (reference sequence).

This clonotype has a count of ten or more. V usage is TRBV7-9 and J usage is TRBJ1-1, with D possibly being TRBD1 (5 bases). The germline gives CDR1 SEHNR, CDR2 FQNEAQ (reference sequence). V lost 0 bases and J 3 bases, leaving 14 bases between the germline ends. The CDR3 runs to 16 residues. The CDR3 bases are TGTGCCAGCAGCTTAGCGGGGCAGCGATCGGACACTGAAGCTTTCTTT. The encoded protein is CASSLAGQRSDTEAFF.

Notes on this clonotype: It may be a read error: a sequence one base away is much more abundant. The rearrangement uses TRBV7-6 and TRBJ2-1, with TRBD2 matching 13 bases. The ends lost 5 bases at V and 4 bases at J; junction bases unmatched: 5. This CDR3 comprises 16 residues. CDR1 and CDR2 from the germline V gene are SGHVS and FNYEAQ. The CDR3 is CASSTQTSGGYNEQFF. The CDR3 coding sequence is TGTGCCAGCAGCACACAGACTAGCGGGGGGTACAATGAGCAGTTCTTC.

Many counts were recorded for this clonotype. This chain links TRBV5-4 with TRBJ2-7; 8 positions match TRBD1. Germline CDR1 SGHNT, CDR2 YYREEE (reference sequence). The CDR3 loop spans 13 amino acids. The ends lost 5 bases at V and 0 bases at J; junction bases unmatched: 1. CDR3 region: CASSTGGSYEQYF. CDR3 coding DNA: TGTGCCAGCAGTACAGGGGGCTCCTACGAGCAGTACTTC.

This clonotype was detected ten times or more. This chain connects TRBV19 to TRBJ2-3, with TRBD2 matching 9 bases. Germline V gene data show CDR1 as LNHDA and CDR2 as SQIVND (reference sequence). J lost 2 bases, V lost 10 bases, and 10 bases had no gene match. The CDR3 has 15 residues. The CDR3 loop is CAIATGTSLTDTQYF. As DNA, the CDR3 is TGTGCCATAGCTACCGGGACTAGCCTCACAGATACGCAGTATTTT.

This clonotype was detected only a few times. V usage is TRBV11-2 and J usage is TRBJ1-2; D ambiguous. The CDR3 totals 12 residues. The V end lost 2 bases, the J end lost 8 bases, and 9 bases lay between the germline ends. CDR1 SGHAT and CDR2 FQNNGV come from the germline V gene. CDR3 sequence reads: CASSLSSGGYTF. CDR3 coding DNA: TGTGCCAGCAGCTTATCCAGTGGGGGCTACACCTTC.

As concerns this clonotype: Mismatch with germline at one junction end may stem from a read error. This rearrangement joins TRBV7-7 to TRBJ2-5, with 10 bases fitting TRBD2. This CDR3 region has 15 residues. The germline CDR1 and CDR2 sequences are SSHAT and FNYEAQ (reference sequence). In DNA form, the CDR3 reads TGTGCTAGCAGCTTAATCCTAGCGGGGGCTGAGACCCAGTACTTC. The encoded protein is CASSLILAGAETQYF. The variable domain in full, completed from reference TRBV7-7 and TRBJ2-5, reads GAGVSQSPRYKVTKRGQDVTLRCDPISSHATLYWYQQALGQGPEFLTYFNYEAQPDKSGLPSDRFSAERPEGSISTLTIQRTEQRDSAMYRCASSLILAGAETQYFGPGTRLLVL.

The sample holds a few counts of this clonotype. The genes are TRBV7-9 and TRBJ2-1; D gene unclear. Trimming stripped 4 bases from V and 9 bases from J, with 19 bases between. The CDR3 runs 15 residues. Germline lookup yields CDR1 SEHNR and CDR2 FQNEAQ (reference sequence). This CDR3 reads CASSSRYGVKLEQFF. CDR3 sequence (DNA): TGTGCCAGCAGCTCTAGGTATGGAGTCAAACTTGAGCAGTTCTTC.

This clonotype has a handful of counts. This rearrangement joins TRBV27 to TRBJ2-1; TRBD2 agrees at 10 bases. CDR1 is MNHEY, CDR2 SMNVEV, per germline (reference sequence). There are 19 residues in the CDR3. Unmatched junction bases numbered 13, after V lost 0 bases and J lost 5 bases. CDR3 residues: CASSLSGRLAGARNNEQFF. DNA for the CDR3: TGTGCCAGCAGTTTATCAGGTCGGCTAGCGGGAGCCCGAAACAATGAGCAGTTCTTC.

The chain links TRBV11-3 to TRBJ2-2; possibly TRBD1 for D (5 bases). Germline CDR1 and CDR2: SGHNT and YENEEA. This CDR3 contains 17 residues. Trimming took 2 bases from V and 0 from J, leaving 13 bases between them. CDR3 sequence reads: CASSLSWGGANTGELFF. In DNA form, the CDR3 reads TGTGCCAGCAGCTTATCCTGGGGCGGCGCGAACACCGGGGAGCTGTTTTTT.

This clonotype was seen at least ten times. V and J are TRBV5-1 and TRBJ2-7, with 9 nucleotides matching TRBD2. Germline loops: CDR1 SGHRS, CDR2 YFSETQ. V lost 2 bases to trimming and J lost 5 bases; unmatched junction nucleotides: 8. This CDR3 contains 15 residues. In DNA form, the CDR3 reads TGCGCCAGCAGCTTCGATAGCGGGAGATCTGACGAGCAGTACTTC. Translating gives CASSFDSGRSDEQYF.

There are many counts of this clonotype. J is TRBJ1-4 and V is TRBV29-1; 7 bases line up with TRBD1. V was clipped by 6 bases and J by 4 bases; unmatched bases: 8. CDR3 length: 14 amino acids. Germline V gene sequence: CDR1 SQVTM, CDR2 ANQGSEA. Here the CDR3 DNA reads TGCAGCGTCAAGCCCGGGACAGTTAATGAAAAACTGTTTTTT. It translates to CSVKPGTVNEKLFF.

V and J are TRBV5-6 and TRBJ2-7, with TRBD1 matching over 9 bases. Germline loops: CDR1 SGHDT, CDR2 YYEEEE. The trim removed 1 base at V and 3 bases at J, leaving 5 bases unmatched. The CDR3 spans 15 residues. This CDR3 reads CASSLYGDRDYEQYF. In DNA, the CDR3 is TGTGCCAGCAGCTTGTATGGGGACAGGGACTACGAGCAGTACTTC.

This clonotype was seen more than once but under ten times. The genes are TRBV19 and TRBJ2-7, with 11 bases lining up with TRBD1. The length of the CDR3 is 16 residues. Germline assignment: CDR1 LNHDA and CDR2 SQIVND (reference sequence). The ends lost 3 bases at V and 7 bases at J; junction bases unmatched: 11. DNA for the CDR3: TGTGCCAGTAGTATCCCTGGACAGGGGGCTCTGTGGGAGCAGTACTTC. Its protein is CASSIPGQGALWEQYF.

The table lists this clonotype with many counts. The chain links TRBV6-2 or TRBV6-3 to TRBJ2-5, with D unclear. Germline CDR1 is MNHEY and CDR2 is SVGEGT. CDR3 length: 14 residues. The germline V and J ends were trimmed by 6 bases and 0 bases, with 11 bases remaining between them. The chain's CDR3 is CASRQNLNQETQYF. The CDR3 DNA reads TGTGCCAGCAGGCAAAACCTCAACCAAGAGACCCAGTACTTC.

This clonotype has a count of ten or more. V is TRBV19 and J is TRBJ2-7, with D perhaps matching TRBD1 (7 bases). With 11 bases removed from V and 4 bases from J, the gap between germline ends came to 12 bases. The CDR3 length is 11 residues. CDR1 is LNHDA and CDR2 is SQIVND in the germline V gene (reference sequence). The CDR3 spells CASQGGYEQYF. CDR3 DNA: TGTGCCTCCCAGGGGGGTTACGAGCAGTACTTC.

This clonotype was observed a handful of times. V and J are TRBV20-1 and TRBJ1-6, with D unclear. This CDR3 has 15 amino acids. Trimming took 3 bases from V and 0 from J, leaving 9 bases between them. CDR1 DFQATT and CDR2 SNEGSKA come from the germline V gene (reference sequence). The CDR3 protein is CSARPVASYNSPLHF. The DNA of the CDR3 is TGCAGTGCTAGGCCCGTGGCCTCCTATAATTCACCCCTCCACTTT.

This clonotype was observed many times. CDR3 amino acids: CASTPWGRRETEAFF. CDR3 coding DNA: TGTGCCAGCACCCCATGGGGCAGGCGGGAGACAGAAGCTTTCTTT. The chain carries TRBV6-2 or TRBV6-3 and TRBJ1-1, with a possible D match to TRBD1 (5 bases). Germline V gene lookup returns CDR1 MNHEY and CDR2 SVGEGT. V was shortened by 7 bases and J by 8 bases, with 23 bases between the two germline ends. This CDR3 contains 15 residues.

This clonotype was seen a handful of times. The J gene is TRBJ2-2, the V gene TRBV7-2; 9 bases are shared with TRBD1. The CDR3 sequence is 17 residues long. Trimming removed 6 bases from V and 4 bases from J; junction bases left unmatched: 12. Germline loops: CDR1 SGHTA, CDR2 FQGNSA. CDR3 in DNA: TGTGCCAGCAGAAGGGGACAGGGTGTGAGGAGCACCGGGGAGCTGTTTTTT. Residues: CASRRGQGVRSTGELFF.

The chain has TRBV28 and TRBJ1-4; 7 bases match TRBD1. With 3 bases clipped from V and 7 bases from J, the junction kept 11 bases outside the gene matches. The length of the CDR3 is 16 residues. The germline V gene encodes CDR1 MDHEN and CDR2 SYDVKM. The CDR3 region has the DNA TGTGCCAGCAGTTTTCGGCTCCGGGACAGAGGTGAAAAACTGTTTTTT. It yields the protein CASSFRLRDRGEKLFF.

The table lists this clonotype with many counts. The chain couples TRBV10-3 to TRBJ2-2, with a possible D match to TRBD1 (6 bases). The V end lost 4 bases, the J end lost 6 bases, and 15 bases lay between the germline ends. This CDR3 has 15 residues. Germline V gene sequence: CDR1 ENHRY, CDR2 SYGVKD. In nucleotides, the CDR3 is TGTGCCATCAGTGGCATCACAGGGACCGCCGGGGAGCTGTTTTTT. Translated: CAISGITGTAGELFF.

V and J are TRBV9 and TRBJ2-6; unclear D gene. The germline V gene has CDR1 SGDLS and CDR2 YYNGEE. Between the trimmed V and J ends, which lost 2 bases and 0 bases, there was a span of 12 bases. This CDR3 is built from 17 residues. CDR3 nucleotide sequence: TGTGCCAGCAGCGTGCCTATAACGGTCTCTGGGGCCAACGTCCTGACTTTC. This encodes CASSVPITVSGANVLTF.

This clonotype was seen only a few times. The genes are TRBV19 and TRBJ1-2, with D perhaps TRBD1 (6 bases). The CDR3 extends over 16 amino acids. Germline V gene data show CDR1 as LNHDA and CDR2 as SQIVND (reference sequence). Trimming cost V 5 bases and J 4 bases, with 20 bases left between them. This CDR3 reads CASSATGQQKSYGYTF. The CDR3 nucleotides are TGTGCCAGTAGTGCGACCGGACAGCAGAAATCCTATGGCTACACCTTC.

The rearrangement uses TRBV28 and TRBJ2-7; maybe TRBD2 (5 bases). Deletions cut 3 bases from V and 3 bases from J, with 12 bases between. The germline gives CDR1 MDHEN, CDR2 SYDVKM. The CDR3 consists of 14 residues. CDR3 sequence (DNA): TGTGCCAGCAGTTTCCCCTCAAGCGGCTACGAGCAGTACTTC. As protein: CASSFPSSGYEQYF.